The 17 T cell receptor beta chains reported below all come from one sample, sequenced in a study of blood T cell repertoires in COVID-19. Data came from immunoSEQ multiplex PCR; TCRdb stores just in-frame clones and leaves some out. This table holds around 140,000 clones, 86% found once. Sequenced: peripheral blood. The receptors originated from a woman in her 70s with COVID-19, enrolled during active disease.

This chain connects TRBV3-1 (or the pseudogene TRBV3-2) to TRBJ2-7; 7 nucleotides line up with TRBD1. Unmatched junction bases numbered 6, after V lost 1 base and J lost 0 bases. Germline V gene lookup returns CDR1 LGHDT and CDR2 YNNKEL (reference sequence). The CDR3 totals 16 residues. The CDR3 DNA is TGTGCCAGCAGCCAAGGATCACAGGGGTTCTCCTACGAGCAGTACTTC. It translates to CASSQGSQGFSYEQYF.

The chain links TRBV7-2 to TRBJ1-2; TRBD1 agrees at 11 bases. Germline CDR1 SGHTA, CDR2 FQGNSA. V lost 1 base and J lost 4; bases outside the gene matches: 5. CDR3 length: 16 residues. The CDR3 protein is CASSLGGQGGGYGYTF. CDR3 nucleotides: TGTGCCAGCAGCTTAGGGGGACAGGGGGGCGGCTATGGCTACACCTTC. Complete variable domain (other parts from reference TRBV7-2 and TRBJ1-2): GAGVSQSPSNKVTEKGKDVELRCDPISGHTALYWYRQSLGQGLEFLIYFQGNSAPDKSGLPSDRFSAERTGGSVSTLTIQRTQQEDSAVYLCASSLGGQGGGYGYTFGSGTRLTVV.

V and J are TRBV28 and TRBJ1-1; 8 bases map to TRBD1. Germline V CDR1 and CDR2: MDHEN, SYDVKM. V shed 5 bases and J 1 base; nucleotides not matched to a gene: 6. The CDR3 runs to 15 residues. CDR3 region: CASSQSGTGNTEAFF. Here the CDR3 DNA reads TGTGCCAGCAGTCAATCCGGGACAGGGAACACTGAAGCTTTCTTT.

V is TRBV5-4 and J is TRBJ2-1, with 7 bases matching TRBD2. Trimming at V came to 6 bases and at J to 7 bases, leaving 16 bases not matched to a gene. This CDR3 is 16 amino acids long. Germline CDR1 is SGHNT and CDR2 is YYREEE (reference sequence). CDR3 sequence: CASTSHGVSGLNEQFF. The CDR3 bases are TGTGCCAGCACCTCCCATGGGGTTAGCGGGTTGAATGAGCAGTTCTTC.

The genes are TRBV10-3 and TRBJ2-7, with D uncertain. CDR3 length: 12 amino acids. Trimming took off 9 bases at V and 2 bases at J, with 11 bases between the two ends. CDR1 is ENHRY, CDR2 SYGVKD, per germline. In nucleotides, the CDR3 is TGTGCCATAACCGACAACACCTACGAGCAGTACTTC. Its protein is CAITDNTYEQYF.

V usage is TRBV19 and J usage is TRBJ1-5; the match to TRBD1 covers 10 bases. This CDR3 is 17 amino acids long. The germline CDR1 and CDR2 sequences are LNHDA and SQIVND (reference sequence). J gave up 2 bases and V 7 bases, and 11 bases lay outside the gene matches. The CDR3 reads CASTDRGRVWGNQPQHF. The DNA for the CDR3 is TGTGCCAGTACCGACAGGGGGCGAGTATGGGGCAATCAGCCCCAGCATTTT.

This sequence joins TRBV5-1 and TRBJ1-4; maybe TRBD1 (6 bases). Per the germline V gene, CDR1 is SGHRS and CDR2 is YFSETQ. CDR3 length: 13 residues. Trimming removed 4 bases at V and 8 bases at J, with 12 bases between. CDR3 sequence reads: CASSGQGIEKLFF. The DNA of the CDR3 is TGCGCCAGCAGCGGGCAGGGGATCGAAAAACTGTTTTTT.

Only one count was recorded for this clone. The chain couples TRBV27 to TRBJ1-2; D unresolved. The V gene's germline CDR1 is MNHEY and CDR2 SMNVEV (reference sequence). The length of the CDR3 is 13 residues. Trimming shortened V by 5 bases and J by 8 bases, and 15 bases separated the two germline ends. In nucleotides, the CDR3 is TGTGCCAGCAGTCCTTACACTGGGAGAGGCTACACCTTC. Translating gives CASSPYTGRGYTF.

This chain connects TRBV5-1 to TRBJ2-2; maybe TRBD1 (5 bases). The CDR3 totals 15 residues. Trimming took 0 bases from V and 4 from J, leaving 10 bases between them. Per the germline V gene, CDR1 is SGHRS and CDR2 is YFSETQ. The CDR3 sequence is CASSLDPGSTGELFF. In DNA form, the CDR3 reads TGCGCCAGCAGCTTGGATCCAGGGTCCACCGGGGAGCTGTTTTTT.

J is TRBJ2-7 and V is TRBV3-1 (or the pseudogene TRBV3-2); a weak D match, TRBD1 (5 bases). The CDR3 has 14 residues. The V gene's germline CDR1 is LGHDT and CDR2 YNNKEL (reference sequence). V lost 1 base to trimming and J lost 3 bases, with 10 bases between them. The chain's CDR3 is CASSQATGIYEQYF. The DNA of the CDR3 is TGTGCCAGCAGCCAAGCTACAGGAATCTACGAGCAGTACTTC.

The chain carries TRBV18 and TRBJ1-1, with D possibly matching TRBD1 (6 bases). There are 14 residues in the CDR3. Germline CDR1 and CDR2: KGHSH and LQKENI. The ends were cut back, 1 base at V and 7 bases at J, with 13 bases in the middle. The CDR3 here is CASSPRNRVNEAFF. The CDR3 nucleotides are TGTGCCAGCTCACCACGTAACAGGGTGAATGAAGCTTTCTTT.

The V gene is TRBV3-1 (or the pseudogene TRBV3-2), the J gene TRBJ1-1; D call uncertain. This CDR3 region has 13 residues. V gave up 1 base and J gave up 5 bases, with 8 bases separating them. The germline CDR1 and CDR2 sequences are LGHDT and YNNKEL (reference sequence). CDR3 in amino acids: CASSQGGRTEAFF. DNA for the CDR3: TGTGCCAGCAGCCAAGGAGGGCGGACTGAAGCTTTCTTT.

This chain uses TRBV11-2 with TRBJ1-2; a possible D gene is TRBD1 (6 bases). Germline CDR1 is SGHAT and CDR2 is FQNNGV. Trimming cost V 2 bases and J 5 bases, with 12 bases left between them. The CDR3 contains 14 residues. As DNA, the CDR3 is TGTGCCAGCAGCTTATCTCAGGGGTGGTATGGCTACACCTTC. Translated: CASSLSQGWYGYTF.

This clone has only one observation. The V and J genes are TRBV5-4 and TRBJ2-6; 7 bases are shared with TRBD2. From germline, CDR1 is SGHNT and CDR2 YYREEE (reference sequence). CDR3 length: 17 residues. Trimming cost V 6 bases and J 2 bases; bases outside gene matches: 11. CDR3 coding DNA: TGTGCCAGCAACCCCATTGGGGGGGACCCTGGGGCCAACGTCCTGACTTTC. It specifies CASNPIGGDPGANVLTF.

V gene TRBV12-3 or TRBV12-4 combines with J gene TRBJ1-4; 7 bases map to TRBD1. J was trimmed by 14 bases and V by 6 bases; bases with no gene match: 12. The CDR3 consists of 13 residues. CDR3 nucleotides: TGTGCCAGCAGACCGACAGGGCCTTCAGTCCTGTTTTTT. Protein product: CASRPTGPSVLFF.

The V call is TRBV28, the J call TRBJ1-6, with 7 bases fitting TRBD1. The trim removed 6 bases at V and 7 bases at J, leaving 0 bases unmatched. CDR3 length equals 12 residues. Germline lookup yields CDR1 MDHEN and CDR2 SYDVKM. The chain's CDR3 is CASRTGNSPLHF. The CDR3 region has the DNA TGTGCCAGCAGGACAGGGAATTCACCCCTCCACTTT. The whole variable domain, filled in from reference TRBV28 and TRBJ1-6, reads DVKVTQSSRYLVKRTGEKVFLECVQDMDHENMFWYRQDPGLGLRLIYFSYDVKMKEKGDIPEGYSVSREKKERFSLILESASTNQTSMYLCASRTGNSPLHFGNGTRLTVT.

The chain is built from TRBV3-1 (or the pseudogene TRBV3-2) and TRBJ1-1, with D tentatively TRBD1 (5 bases). The CDR3 loop spans 15 amino acids. Germline-derived CDR1 and CDR2 are LGHDT and YNNKEL (reference sequence). V gave up 6 bases and J gave up 4 bases, with 18 bases separating them. Here the CDR3 DNA reads TGTGCCAGCAGTATCACCTCTGACAGCTCCACTGAAGCTTTCTTT. Encoded protein: CASSITSDSSTEAFF.